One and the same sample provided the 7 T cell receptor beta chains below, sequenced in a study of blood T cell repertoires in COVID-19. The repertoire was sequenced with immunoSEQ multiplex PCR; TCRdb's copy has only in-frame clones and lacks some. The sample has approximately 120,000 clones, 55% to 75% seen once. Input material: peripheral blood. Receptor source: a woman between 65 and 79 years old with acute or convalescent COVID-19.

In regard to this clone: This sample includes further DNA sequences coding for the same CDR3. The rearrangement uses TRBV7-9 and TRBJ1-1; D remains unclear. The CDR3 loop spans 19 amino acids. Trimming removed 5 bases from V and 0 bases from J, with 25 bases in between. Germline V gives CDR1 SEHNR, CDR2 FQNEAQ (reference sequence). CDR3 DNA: TGTGCCAGCAGCCGCACAAAGAATATCGGTAAACTAATGAACACTGAAGCTTTCTTT. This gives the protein CASSRTKNIGKLMNTEAFF. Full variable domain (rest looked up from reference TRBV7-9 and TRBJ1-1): DTGVSQNPRHKITKRGQNVTFRCDPISEHNRLYWYRQTLGQGPEFLTYFQNEAQLEKSRLLSDRFSAERPKGSFSTLEIQRTEQGDSAMYLCASSRTKNIGKLMNTEAFFGQGTRLTVV.

CDR3 protein: CSVAGITDYGYTF. The CDR3 nucleotides read TGCAGCGTTGCCGGTATCACAGACTATGGCTACACCTTC. The chain links TRBV29-1 to TRBJ1-2; D is unclear. Germline V gene data show CDR1 as SQVTM and CDR2 as ANQGSEA. Deletions cut 4 bases from V and 3 bases from J, with 12 bases between. The CDR3 loop spans 13 amino acids.

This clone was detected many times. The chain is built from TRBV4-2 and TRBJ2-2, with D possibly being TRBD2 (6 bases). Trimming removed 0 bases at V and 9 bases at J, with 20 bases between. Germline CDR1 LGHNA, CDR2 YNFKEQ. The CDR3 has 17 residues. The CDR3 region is CASSQEEGRDPSRELFF. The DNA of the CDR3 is TGTGCCAGCAGCCAAGAAGAGGGGCGGGACCCTAGCCGGGAGCTGTTTTTT.

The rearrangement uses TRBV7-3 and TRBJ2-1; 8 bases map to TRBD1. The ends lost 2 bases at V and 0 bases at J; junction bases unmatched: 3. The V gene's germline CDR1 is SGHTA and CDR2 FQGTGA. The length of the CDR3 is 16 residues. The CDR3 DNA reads TGTGCCAGCAGCTTACAGGGGGCTAACTCCTACAATGAGCAGTTCTTC. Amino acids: CASSLQGANSYNEQFF.

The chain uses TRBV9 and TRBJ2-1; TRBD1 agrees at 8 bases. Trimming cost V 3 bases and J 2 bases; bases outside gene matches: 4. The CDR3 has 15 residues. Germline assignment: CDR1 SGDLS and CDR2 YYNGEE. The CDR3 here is CASSGRDRTYNEQFF. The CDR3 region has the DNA TGTGCCAGCAGCGGCCGGGACAGGACCTACAATGAGCAGTTCTTC.

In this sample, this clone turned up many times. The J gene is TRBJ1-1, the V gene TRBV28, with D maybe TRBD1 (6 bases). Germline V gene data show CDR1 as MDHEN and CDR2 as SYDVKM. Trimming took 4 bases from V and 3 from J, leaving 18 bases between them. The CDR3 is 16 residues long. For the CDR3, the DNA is TGTGCCAGCAGTTCCCTCGGGGGGCGAAAGGACACTGAAGCTTTCTTT. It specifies CASSSLGGRKDTEAFF. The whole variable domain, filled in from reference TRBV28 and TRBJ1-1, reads DVKVTQSSRYLVKRTGEKVFLECVQDMDHENMFWYRQDPGLGLRLIYFSYDVKMKEKGDIPEGYSVSREKKERFSLILESASTNQTSMYLCASSSLGGRKDTEAFFGQGTRLTVV.

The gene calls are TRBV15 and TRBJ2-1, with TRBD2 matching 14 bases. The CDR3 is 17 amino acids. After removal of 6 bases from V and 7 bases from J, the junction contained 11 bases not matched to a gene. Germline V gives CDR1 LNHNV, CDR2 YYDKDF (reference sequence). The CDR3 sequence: CATRLQGLAGEKNEQFF. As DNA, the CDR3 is TGTGCCACCAGATTACAGGGACTAGCGGGAGAAAAGAATGAGCAGTTCTTC. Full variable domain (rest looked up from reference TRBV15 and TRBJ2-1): DAMVIQNPRYQVTQFGKPVTLSCSQTLNHNVMYWYQQKSSQAPKLLFHYYDKDFNNEADTPDNFQSRRPNTSFCFLDIRSPGLGDTAMYLCATRLQGLAGEKNEQFFGPGTRLTVL.